One sample yielded the 18 T cell receptor beta chains listed below, sequenced in a study of blood T cell repertoires in COVID-19. Profiling relied on immunoSEQ multiplex PCR, and the TCRdb table lists in-frame clones only, not all of them. Of some 120,000 clones detected, about 70% appear once; the ten largest clones hold 2% to 2.5%. The sequencing sample was made of peripheral blood. These receptors were obtained from a woman aged 70-85 years with acute or convalescent COVID-19.

The chain is built from TRBV30 and TRBJ2-1; the D gene is possibly TRBD2 (5 bases). The germline V gene has CDR1 GTSNPN and CDR2 SVGIG (reference sequence). Trimming shortened V by 3 bases and J by 4 bases, and 10 bases separated the two germline ends. This CDR3 region has 13 residues. The CDR3 protein is CAWSVGLYNEQFF. CDR3 nucleotides: TGTGCCTGGAGCGTCGGACTTTACAATGAGCAGTTCTTC.

The chain carries TRBV28 and TRBJ1-6, with 7 nucleotides matching TRBD1. V dropped 6 bases and J dropped 9; count of bases not matched to a gene: 8. CDR3 length: 14 residues. In germline, CDR1 is MDHEN, CDR2 SYDVKM. The CDR3 region is CASSKTGQLSPLHF. CDR3 coding DNA: TGTGCCAGCAGCAAGACGGGACAGCTTTCACCCCTCCACTTT.

The rearrangement links TRBV14 to TRBJ2-7; TRBD1 matches at 9 bases. Germline V gene lookup returns CDR1 SGHDN and CDR2 FVKESK. The V segment lost 6 bases and the J segment 2 bases; nucleotides outside the gene matches: 2. The CDR3 sequence is 13 residues long. The CDR3 DNA is TGTGCCAGCAGACAGGGGGCTACCTACGAGCAGTACTTC. Amino acids: CASRQGATYEQYF.

The chain recombines TRBV3-1 (or the pseudogene TRBV3-2) with TRBJ2-1, with 12 bases matching TRBD2. This CDR3 is 20 amino acids long. The V gene's germline CDR1 is LGHDT and CDR2 YNNKEL (reference sequence). With 6 bases clipped from V and 2 bases from J, the junction kept 17 bases outside the gene matches. The CDR3 is CASSLRGQKTSGRPYNEQFF. The CDR3 DNA reads as TGTGCCAGCAGTCTTAGGGGACAGAAGACTAGCGGGAGACCCTACAATGAGCAGTTCTTC.

This clone was counted only a few times. The chain couples TRBV14 to TRBJ1-2, with no clear D. Per the germline V gene, CDR1 is SGHDN and CDR2 is FVKESK. The CDR3 consists of 16 residues. V was cut by 1 base and J by 0 bases, with 12 bases left in between. The DNA of the CDR3 is TGTGCCAGCAGCCAAGGAGCAGGCTCCACTAACTATGGCTACACCTTC. Translating gives CASSQGAGSTNYGYTF.

The chain joins TRBV30 to TRBJ2-2, with 9 bases matching TRBD1. J lost 3 bases, V lost 4 bases, and 3 bases had no gene match. This CDR3 region has 14 residues. CDR1 GTSNPN and CDR2 SVGIG come from the germline V gene (reference sequence). The DNA of the CDR3 is TGTGCCTGGAAGGGACAGGGTGACACCGGGGAGCTGTTTTTT. The encoded protein is CAWKGQGDTGELFF.

In regard to this clone: The identical CDR3 is also encoded by other nucleotide sequences in the sample. V and J are TRBV6-5 and TRBJ1-2, with TRBD1 matching 11 bases. Germline-derived CDR1 and CDR2 are MNHEY and SVGAGI. This CDR3 region has 16 residues. The V and J ends lost 0 bases and 2 bases, in that order; junction bases with no gene match: 2. This CDR3 reads CASSYSRTGGNYGYTF. CDR3 bases: TGTGCCAGCAGTTACTCCCGGACAGGGGGCAACTATGGCTACACCTTC.

V and J are TRBV19 and TRBJ1-4; a possible D gene is TRBD1 (5 bases). Germline loops: CDR1 LNHDA, CDR2 SQIVND (reference sequence). Between the trimmed V and J ends, which lost 6 bases and 3 bases, there was a span of 8 bases. The CDR3 runs to 13 residues. CDR3 in DNA: TGTGCCAGTAGCAGGGAACCTAATGAAAAACTGTTTTTT. Protein sequence: CASSREPNEKLFF.

V gene TRBV6-1 combines with J gene TRBJ1-2; D is ambiguous. V dropped 1 base and J dropped 4 bases, with 13 bases sitting between them. CDR3 size: 15 residues. Germline V lookup: CDR1 MNHNS, CDR2 SASEGT. In nucleotides, the CDR3 is TGTGCCAGCAGTGAAGAGTTCACAGCCTTCTATGGCTACACCTTC. Amino acids: CASSEEFTAFYGYTF.

The chain uses TRBV7-3 and TRBJ1-1; D is ambiguous. Deletions cut 5 bases from V and 4 bases from J, with 11 bases between. The CDR3 is made up of 13 amino acids. Germline lookup yields CDR1 SGHTA and CDR2 FQGTGA. CDR3 residues: CASSQRQGTEAFF. The CDR3 bases are TGTGCCAGCAGCCAAAGACAAGGCACTGAAGCTTTCTTT. Full variable domain (outside the CDR3, taken from reference TRBV7-3 and TRBJ1-1): GAGVSQTPSNKVTEKGKYVELRCDPISGHTALYWYRQSLGQGPEFLIYFQGTGAADDSGLPNDRFFAVRPEGSVSTLKIQRTERGDSAVYLCASSQRQGTEAFFGQGTRLTVV.

A word on this clone: This specimen includes other DNA sequences encoding the same CDR3. The chain couples TRBV28 to TRBJ1-1, with a possible D match to TRBD1 (5 bases). This CDR3 spans 14 amino acids. Germline assignment: CDR1 MDHEN and CDR2 SYDVKM. Trimming removed 5 bases at V and 1 base at J, with 11 bases between. The CDR3 DNA is TGTGCCAGCAGTCTTCCGGGGGGGAACACTGAAGCTTTCTTT. It codes for CASSLPGGNTEAFF.

The chain carries TRBV19 and TRBJ2-1, with 9 bases identical to TRBD2. This CDR3 region has 15 residues. Trimming took 2 bases from V and 7 from J; bases not matched to a gene: 6. Germline values: CDR1 LNHDA, CDR2 SQIVND (reference sequence). The CDR3 bases are TGTGCCAGTAGTATATGGCGGGAGGGTAGAAATGAGCAGTTCTTC. Translating it yields CASSIWREGRNEQFF.

V and J are TRBV29-1 and TRBJ2-5; TRBD2 aligns across 16 bases. This CDR3 is 15 amino acids long. The germline V gene encodes CDR1 SQVTM and CDR2 ANQGSEA. V was clipped by 4 bases and J by 7 bases; unmatched bases: 6. The CDR3 is CSVVGTSGRAGTQYF. The DNA of the CDR3 is TGCAGCGTTGTTGGGACTAGCGGGAGGGCCGGGACCCAGTACTTC.

This clone was observed many times. V is TRBV2 and J is TRBJ2-1; 8 nucleotides match TRBD1. V lost 9 bases to trimming and J lost 4 bases; unmatched junction nucleotides: 2. The V gene's germline CDR1 is SNHLY and CDR2 FYNNEI. The CDR3 contains 12 residues. The CDR3, as DNA: TGTGCCAGTCGACAGGGGTACAATGAGCAGTTCTTC. Translating gives CASRQGYNEQFF.

The rearrangement links TRBV5-4 to TRBJ2-5; 12 bases map to TRBD2. Germline CDR1 SGHNT, CDR2 YYREEE (reference sequence). V was pared by 4 bases and J by 5 bases, with 9 bases of the junction left unmatched. The CDR3 is made up of 16 amino acids. CDR3 residues: CASSTASGRAIETQYF. Here the CDR3 DNA reads TGTGCCAGCAGCACGGCTAGCGGGAGGGCCATTGAGACCCAGTACTTC.

V and J are TRBV7-2 and TRBJ2-3, with 8 bases fitting TRBD1. J was trimmed by 4 bases and V by 6 bases; bases with no gene match: 6. Germline assignment: CDR1 SGHTA and CDR2 FQGNSA. The CDR3 is 14 amino acids. Written as DNA, the CDR3 is TGTGCCAGCAGTCAACAGGGGGTTGCAGATACGCAGTATTTT. It codes for CASSQQGVADTQYF.

The V gene is TRBV24-1, the J gene TRBJ2-3; D uncertain. This CDR3 region has 11 residues. The V gene's germline CDR1 is KGHDR and CDR2 SFDVKD. Trimming took 5 bases from V and 5 from J, leaving 4 bases between them. CDR3 sequence: CATSVRDTQYF. DNA for the CDR3: TGTGCCACCAGTGTCAGAGATACGCAGTATTTT.

The chain carries TRBV19 and TRBJ2-1, with no clear D. Germline CDR1 and CDR2: LNHDA and SQIVND (reference sequence). The ends were cut back, 1 base at V and 7 bases at J, with 8 bases in the middle. The CDR3 contains 13 residues. The CDR3 here is CASSIGPRNEQFF. The CDR3 DNA is TGTGCCAGTAGTATAGGACCTAGAAATGAGCAGTTCTTC.